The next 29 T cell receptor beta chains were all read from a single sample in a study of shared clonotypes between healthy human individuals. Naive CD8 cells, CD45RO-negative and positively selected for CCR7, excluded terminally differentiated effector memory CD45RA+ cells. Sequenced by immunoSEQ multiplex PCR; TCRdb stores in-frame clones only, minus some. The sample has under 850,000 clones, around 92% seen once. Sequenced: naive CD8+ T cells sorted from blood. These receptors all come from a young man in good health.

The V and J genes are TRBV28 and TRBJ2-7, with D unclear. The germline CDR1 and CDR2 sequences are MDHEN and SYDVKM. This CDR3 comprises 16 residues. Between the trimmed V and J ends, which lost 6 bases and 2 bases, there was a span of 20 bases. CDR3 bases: TGTGCCAGCAGACCGGCCGCTCCCTTCATTGCCTACGAGCAGTACTTC. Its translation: CASRPAAPFIAYEQYF.

DNA of the CDR3: TGTGCCAGCAGCTTACCGGCCTTCTATACGCAGTATTTT. Its translation: CASSLPAFYTQYF. The chain couples TRBV11-2 to TRBJ2-3; D is unresolved. Germline V gene data show CDR1 as SGHAT and CDR2 as FQNNGV. This CDR3 contains 13 residues. V was shortened by 2 bases and J by 7 bases, with 10 bases between the two germline ends.

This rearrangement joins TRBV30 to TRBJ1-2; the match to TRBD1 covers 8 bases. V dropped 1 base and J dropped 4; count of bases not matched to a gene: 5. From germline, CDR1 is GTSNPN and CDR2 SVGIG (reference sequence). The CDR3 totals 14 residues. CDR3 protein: CAWSEDRVGYGYTF. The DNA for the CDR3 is TGTGCCTGGAGTGAGGACAGGGTCGGCTATGGCTACACCTTC.

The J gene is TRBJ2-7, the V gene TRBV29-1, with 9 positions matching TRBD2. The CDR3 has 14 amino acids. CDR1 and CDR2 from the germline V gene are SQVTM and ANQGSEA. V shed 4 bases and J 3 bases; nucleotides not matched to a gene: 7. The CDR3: CSVVLAGLRYEQYF. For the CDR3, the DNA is TGCAGCGTTGTCCTAGCGGGACTCCGCTACGAGCAGTACTTC.

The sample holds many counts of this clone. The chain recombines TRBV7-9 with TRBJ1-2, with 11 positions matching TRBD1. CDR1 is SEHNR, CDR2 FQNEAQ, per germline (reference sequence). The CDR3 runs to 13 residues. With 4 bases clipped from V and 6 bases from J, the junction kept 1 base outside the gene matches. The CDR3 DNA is TGTGCCAGCAGCTGGACAGGGGGCCATGGCTACACCTTC. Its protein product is CASSWTGGHGYTF. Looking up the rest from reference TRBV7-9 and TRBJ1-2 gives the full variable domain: DTGVSQNPRHKITKRGQNVTFRCDPISEHNRLYWYRQTLGQGPEFLTYFQNEAQLEKSRLLSDRFSAERPKGSFSTLEIQRTEQGDSAMYLCASSWTGGHGYTFGSGTRLTVV.

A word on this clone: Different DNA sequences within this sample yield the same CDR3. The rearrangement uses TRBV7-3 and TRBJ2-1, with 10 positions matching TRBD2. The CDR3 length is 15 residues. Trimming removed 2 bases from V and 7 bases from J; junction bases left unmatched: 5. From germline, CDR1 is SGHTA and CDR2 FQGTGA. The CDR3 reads CASSLLAGVLNEQFF. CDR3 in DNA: TGTGCCAGCAGCTTACTAGCGGGAGTTCTAAATGAGCAGTTCTTC.

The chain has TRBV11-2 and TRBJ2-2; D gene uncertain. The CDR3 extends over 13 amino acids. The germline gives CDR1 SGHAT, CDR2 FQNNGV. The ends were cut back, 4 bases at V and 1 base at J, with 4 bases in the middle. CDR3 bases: TGTGCCAGCAGCTACGTGAACACCGGGGAGCTGTTTTTT. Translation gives CASSYVNTGELFF. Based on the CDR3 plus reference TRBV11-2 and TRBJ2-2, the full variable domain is EAGVAQSPRYKIIEKRQSVAFWCNPISGHATLYWYQQILGQGPKLLIQFQNNGVVDDSQLPKDRFSAERLKGVDSTLKIQPAKLEDSAVYLCASSYVNTGELFFGEGSRLTVL.

CDR3: CASSLFAGQGYNEQFF. The DNA for the CDR3 is TGCGCCAGCAGCTTGTTTGCGGGACAGGGCTACAATGAGCAGTTCTTC. The V and J genes are TRBV5-1 and TRBJ2-1; 9 bases line up with TRBD1. J gave up 3 bases and V 1 base, and 5 bases lay outside the gene matches. This CDR3 has 16 residues. Germline V gene lookup returns CDR1 SGHRS and CDR2 YFSETQ.

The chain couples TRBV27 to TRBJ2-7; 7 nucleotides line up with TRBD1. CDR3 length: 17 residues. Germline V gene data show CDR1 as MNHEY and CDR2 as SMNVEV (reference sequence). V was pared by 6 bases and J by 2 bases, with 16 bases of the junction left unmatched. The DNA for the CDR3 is TGTGCCAGCAGCTCCGTCAGGACAGGACCGTCTACCTACGAGCAGTACTTC. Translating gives CASSSVRTGPSTYEQYF.

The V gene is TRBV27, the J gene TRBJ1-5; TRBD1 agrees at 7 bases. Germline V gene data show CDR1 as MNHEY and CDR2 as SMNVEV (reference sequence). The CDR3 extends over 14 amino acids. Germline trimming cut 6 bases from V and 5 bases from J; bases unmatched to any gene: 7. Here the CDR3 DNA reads TGTGCCAGCAGCGAAATCGGGACAGATCAGCCCCAGCATTTT. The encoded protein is CASSEIGTDQPQHF.

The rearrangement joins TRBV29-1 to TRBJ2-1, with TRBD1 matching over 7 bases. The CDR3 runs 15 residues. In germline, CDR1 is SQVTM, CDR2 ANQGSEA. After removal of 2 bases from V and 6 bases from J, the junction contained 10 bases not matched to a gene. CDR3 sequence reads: CSVEMEWTGTNEQFF. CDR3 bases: TGCAGCGTTGAAATGGAGTGGACAGGCACCAATGAGCAGTTCTTC.

This CDR3 is CASSRTGGGPGELFF. The CDR3, as DNA: TGTGCCAGCAGCCGGACAGGGGGAGGTCCCGGGGAGCTGTTTTTT. This chain links TRBV7-9 with TRBJ2-2; 10 bases fit TRBD1. Losses at the gene ends were 5 bases for V and 6 bases for J; bases not matched to a gene: 6. The CDR3 runs to 15 residues. Germline CDR1 reads SEHNR; CDR2 reads FQNEAQ (reference sequence).

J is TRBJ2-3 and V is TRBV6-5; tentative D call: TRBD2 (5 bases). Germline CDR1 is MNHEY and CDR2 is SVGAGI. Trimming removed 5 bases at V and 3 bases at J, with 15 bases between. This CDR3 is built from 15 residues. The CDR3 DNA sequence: TGTGCCAGCAGTCCCCGGACTGGTCGGACAGATACGCAGTATTTT. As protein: CASSPRTGRTDTQYF.

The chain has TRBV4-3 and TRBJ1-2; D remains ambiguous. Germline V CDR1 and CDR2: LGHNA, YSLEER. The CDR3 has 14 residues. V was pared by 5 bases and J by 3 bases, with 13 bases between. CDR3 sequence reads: CASSSLGQDYGYTF. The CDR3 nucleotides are TGCGCCAGCAGCTCTCTAGGGCAGGACTATGGCTACACCTTC.

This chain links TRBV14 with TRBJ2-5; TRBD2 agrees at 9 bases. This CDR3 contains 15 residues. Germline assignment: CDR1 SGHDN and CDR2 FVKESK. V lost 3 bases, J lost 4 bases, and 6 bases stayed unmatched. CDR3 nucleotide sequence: TGTGCCAGCAGCCAGACTCTAGCGGGACTAGAGACCCAGTACTTC. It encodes CASSQTLAGLETQYF.

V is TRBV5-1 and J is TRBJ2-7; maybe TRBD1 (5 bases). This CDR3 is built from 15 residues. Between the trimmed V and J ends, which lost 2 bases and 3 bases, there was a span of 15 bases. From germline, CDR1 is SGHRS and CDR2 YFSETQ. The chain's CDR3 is CASSLTGPRGYEQYF. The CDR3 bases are TGCGCCAGCAGCTTAACCGGGCCAAGGGGCTACGAGCAGTACTTC.

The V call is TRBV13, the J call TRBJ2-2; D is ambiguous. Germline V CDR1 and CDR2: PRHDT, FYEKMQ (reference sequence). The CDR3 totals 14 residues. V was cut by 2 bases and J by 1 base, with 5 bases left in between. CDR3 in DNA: TGTGCCAGCAGCTTATGGGGGAACACCGGGGAGCTGTTTTTT. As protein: CASSLWGNTGELFF. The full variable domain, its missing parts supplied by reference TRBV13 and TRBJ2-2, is AAGVIQSPRHLIKEKRETATLKCYPIPRHDTVYWYQQGPGQDPQFLISFYEKMQSDKGSIPDRFSAQQFSDYHSELNMSSLELGDSALYFCASSLWGNTGELFFGEGSRLTVL.

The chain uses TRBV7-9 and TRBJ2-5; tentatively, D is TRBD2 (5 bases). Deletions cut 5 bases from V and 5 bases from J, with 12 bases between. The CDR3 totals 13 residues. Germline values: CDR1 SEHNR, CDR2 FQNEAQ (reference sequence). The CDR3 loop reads CASSPSGSETQYF. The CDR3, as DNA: TGTGCCAGCAGCCCCTCGGGGAGCGAGACCCAGTACTTC.

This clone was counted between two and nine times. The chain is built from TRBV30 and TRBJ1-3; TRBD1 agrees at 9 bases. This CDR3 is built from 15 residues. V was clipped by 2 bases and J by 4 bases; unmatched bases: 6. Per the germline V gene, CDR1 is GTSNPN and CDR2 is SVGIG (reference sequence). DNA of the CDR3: TGTGCCTGGAGTTATGGACAGGGGACGGGAAACACCATATATTTT. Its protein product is CAWSYGQGTGNTIYF.

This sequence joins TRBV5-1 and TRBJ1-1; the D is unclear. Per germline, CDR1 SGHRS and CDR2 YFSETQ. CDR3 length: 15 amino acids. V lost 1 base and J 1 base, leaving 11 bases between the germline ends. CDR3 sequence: CASSLFGEGNTEAFF. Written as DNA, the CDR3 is TGCGCCAGCAGCTTGTTCGGGGAGGGGAACACTGAAGCTTTCTTT.

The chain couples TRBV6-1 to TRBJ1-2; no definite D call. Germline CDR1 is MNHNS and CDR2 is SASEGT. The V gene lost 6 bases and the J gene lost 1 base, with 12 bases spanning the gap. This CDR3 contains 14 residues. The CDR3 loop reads CASRSFGSNYGYTF. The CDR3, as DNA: TGTGCCAGCAGAAGTTTCGGGAGTAACTATGGCTACACCTTC.

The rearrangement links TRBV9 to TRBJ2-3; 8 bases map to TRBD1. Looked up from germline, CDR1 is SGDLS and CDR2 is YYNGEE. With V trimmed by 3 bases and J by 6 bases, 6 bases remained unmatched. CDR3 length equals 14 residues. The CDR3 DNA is TGTGCCAGCAGCGCGGACAGGGTCTGGGATACGCAGTATTTT. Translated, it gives CASSADRVWDTQYF.

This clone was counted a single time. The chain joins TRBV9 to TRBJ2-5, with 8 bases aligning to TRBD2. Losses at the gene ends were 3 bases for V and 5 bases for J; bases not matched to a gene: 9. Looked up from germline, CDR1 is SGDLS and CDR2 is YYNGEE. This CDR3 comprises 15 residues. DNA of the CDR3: TGTGCCAGCAGCGGAAGCGGGAGCGCCGGTGAGACCCAGTACTTC. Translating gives CASSGSGSAGETQYF.

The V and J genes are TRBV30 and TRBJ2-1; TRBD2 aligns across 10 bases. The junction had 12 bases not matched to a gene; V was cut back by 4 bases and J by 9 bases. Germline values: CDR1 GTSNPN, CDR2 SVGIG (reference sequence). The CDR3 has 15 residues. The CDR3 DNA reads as TGTGCCTGGACGCTGGGACTAGCGCCAAAGGGTGAGCAGTTCTTC. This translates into CAWTLGLAPKGEQFF.

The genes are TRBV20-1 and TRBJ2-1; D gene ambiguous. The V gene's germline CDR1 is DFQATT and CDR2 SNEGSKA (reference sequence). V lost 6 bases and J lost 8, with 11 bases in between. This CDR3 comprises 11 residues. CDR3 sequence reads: CSASENDEQFF. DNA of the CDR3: TGCAGTGCCAGCGAGAACGATGAGCAGTTCTTC.

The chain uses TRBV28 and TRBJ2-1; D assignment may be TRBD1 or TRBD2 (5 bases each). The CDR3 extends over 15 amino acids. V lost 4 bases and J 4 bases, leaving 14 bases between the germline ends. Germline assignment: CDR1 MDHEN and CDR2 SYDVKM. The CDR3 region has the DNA TGTGCCAGCAGTTCCCCACGGGGCGGGTACAATGAGCAGTTCTTC. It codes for CASSSPRGGYNEQFF.

The CDR3 protein is CASSVAGGFYEQYF. CDR3 bases: TGTGCCAGCAGCGTAGCGGGAGGGTTCTACGAGCAGTACTTC. The genes are TRBV9 and TRBJ2-7; TRBD2 matches 8 bases. The CDR3 length is 14 residues. Germline V gives CDR1 SGDLS, CDR2 YYNGEE. V was clipped by 0 bases and J by 3 bases; unmatched bases: 2. Complete variable domain (other parts from reference TRBV9 and TRBJ2-7): DSGVTQTPKHLITATGQRVTLRCSPRSGDLSVYWYQQSLDQGLQFLIQYYNGEERAKGNILERFSAQQFPDLHSELNLSSLELGDSALYFCASSVAGGFYEQYFGPGTRLTVT.

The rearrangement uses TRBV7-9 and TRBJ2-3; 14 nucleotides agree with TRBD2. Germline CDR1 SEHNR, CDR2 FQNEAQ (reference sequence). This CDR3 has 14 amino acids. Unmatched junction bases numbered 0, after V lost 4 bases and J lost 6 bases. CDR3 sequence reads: CASSWTSGRDTQYF. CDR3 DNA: TGTGCCAGCAGCTGGACTAGCGGGAGGGATACGCAGTATTTT.

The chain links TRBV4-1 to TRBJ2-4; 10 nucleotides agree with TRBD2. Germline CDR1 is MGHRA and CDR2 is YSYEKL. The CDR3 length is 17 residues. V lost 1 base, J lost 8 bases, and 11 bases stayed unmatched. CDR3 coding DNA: TGCGCCAGCAGCCAAGTAATTCCTAGCGGGAGCGAGGACATTCAGTACTTC. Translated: CASSQVIPSGSEDIQYF.